This TCR beta chain was sequenced in a study of T cells in Graves' hyperthyroidism and ophthalmopathy. The CDR3 runs 12 residues. The germline V gene encodes CDR1 MNHNS and CDR2 SASEGT. V was clipped by 4 bases and J by 5 bases, with 8 bases between them. The CDR3 regions of TCR beta were amplified from RNA transcripts. Carried out on the TCR CDR3, a first-round RT-PCR used the HTBI primer set. TCRdb ran MiXCR on the multiplex PCR reads and lists one entry per CDR3 protein. The data show about 360,000 distinct CDR3 sequences, with roughly 13% seen just once and 9.2% held by the top ten. This clonotype was found a few times. Patients aged 18 to 65 had newly diagnosed hyperthyroidism of under 2 months' duration. PBMCs were derived from under 13 ml fresh peripheral blood.

The specimen was blood. This TCR was recovered from a woman aged 18-30 years with Graves' hyperthyroidism. The J gene is TRBJ1-1, the V gene TRBV6-1, with unresolved D. CDR3 nucleotides: TGTGCCAGCAGTGGCGACACTACTGAAGCTTTCTTT. Translation gives CASSGDTTEAFF.